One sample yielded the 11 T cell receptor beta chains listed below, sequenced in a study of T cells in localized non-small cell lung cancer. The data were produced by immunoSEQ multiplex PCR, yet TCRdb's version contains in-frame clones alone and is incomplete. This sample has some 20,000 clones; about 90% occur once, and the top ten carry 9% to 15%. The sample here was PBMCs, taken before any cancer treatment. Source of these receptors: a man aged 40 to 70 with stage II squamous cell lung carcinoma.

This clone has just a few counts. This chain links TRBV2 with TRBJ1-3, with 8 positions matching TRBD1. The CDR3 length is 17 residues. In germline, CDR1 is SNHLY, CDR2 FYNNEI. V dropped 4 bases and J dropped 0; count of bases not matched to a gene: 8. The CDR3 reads CASSGPGQEISGNTIYF. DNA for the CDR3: TGTGCCAGCAGTGGGCCGGGACAGGAAATCTCTGGAAACACCATATATTTT.

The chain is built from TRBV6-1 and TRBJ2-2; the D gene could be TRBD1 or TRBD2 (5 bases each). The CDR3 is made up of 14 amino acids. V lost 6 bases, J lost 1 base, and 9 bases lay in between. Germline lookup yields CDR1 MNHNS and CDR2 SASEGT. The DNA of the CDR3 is TGTGCCAGCAGGGGGGACGGGAACACCGGGGAGCTGTTTTTT. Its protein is CASRGDGNTGELFF.

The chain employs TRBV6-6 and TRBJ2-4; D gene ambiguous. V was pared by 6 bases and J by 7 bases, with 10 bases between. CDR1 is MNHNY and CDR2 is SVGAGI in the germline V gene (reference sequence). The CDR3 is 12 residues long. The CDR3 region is CASSPRENIQYF. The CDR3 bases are TGTGCCAGCAGCCCACGAGAGAACATTCAGTACTTC.

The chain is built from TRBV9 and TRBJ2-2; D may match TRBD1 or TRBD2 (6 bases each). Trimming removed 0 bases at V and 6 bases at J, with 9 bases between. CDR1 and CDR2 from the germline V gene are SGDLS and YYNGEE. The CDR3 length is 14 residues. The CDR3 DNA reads TGTGCCAGCAGCGTAGTGGAGGGGGCCGGGGAGCTGTTTTTT. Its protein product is CASSVVEGAGELFF.

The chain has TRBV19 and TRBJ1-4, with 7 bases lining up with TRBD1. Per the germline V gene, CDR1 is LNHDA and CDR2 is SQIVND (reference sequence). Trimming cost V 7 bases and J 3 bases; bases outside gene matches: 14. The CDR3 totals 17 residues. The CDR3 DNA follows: TGTGCCAGTATCGGGGGGGGACAGCTAAAAGCTAATGAAAAACTGTTTTTT. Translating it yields CASIGGGQLKANEKLFF. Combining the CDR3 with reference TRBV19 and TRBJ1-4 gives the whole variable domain DGGITQSPKYLFRKEGQNVTLSCEQNLNHDAMYWYRQDPGQGLRLIYYSQIVNDFQKGDIAEGYSVSREKKESFPLTVTSAQKNPTAFYLCASIGGGQLKANEKLFFGSGTQLSVL.

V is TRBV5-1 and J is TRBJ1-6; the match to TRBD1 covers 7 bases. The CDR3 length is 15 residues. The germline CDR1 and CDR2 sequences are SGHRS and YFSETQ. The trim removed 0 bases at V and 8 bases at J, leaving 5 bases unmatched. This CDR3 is CASSLAGGEDSPLHF. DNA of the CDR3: TGCGCCAGCAGCTTGGCAGGGGGAGAAGATTCACCCCTCCACTTT.

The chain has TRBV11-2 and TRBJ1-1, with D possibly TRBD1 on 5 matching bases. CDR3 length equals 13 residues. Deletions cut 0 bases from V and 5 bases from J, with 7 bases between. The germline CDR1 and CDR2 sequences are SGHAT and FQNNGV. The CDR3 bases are TGTGCCAGCAGCTTAGAACGGGGGACTGAAGCTTTCTTT. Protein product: CASSLERGTEAFF.

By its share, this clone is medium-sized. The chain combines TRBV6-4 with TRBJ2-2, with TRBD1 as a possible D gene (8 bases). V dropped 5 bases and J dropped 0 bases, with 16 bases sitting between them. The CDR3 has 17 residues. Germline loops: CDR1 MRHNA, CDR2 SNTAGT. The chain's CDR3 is CASSRAGTGSNTGELFF. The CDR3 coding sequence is TGTGCCAGCAGTAGAGCGGGGACAGGTTCGAACACCGGGGAGCTGTTTTTT.

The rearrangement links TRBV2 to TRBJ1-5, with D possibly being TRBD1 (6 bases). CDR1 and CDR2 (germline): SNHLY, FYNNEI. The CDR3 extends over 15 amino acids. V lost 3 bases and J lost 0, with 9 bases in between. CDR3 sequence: CASSEDSYSNQPQHF. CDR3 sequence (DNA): TGTGCCAGCAGTGAGGACAGCTATAGCAATCAGCCCCAGCATTTT.

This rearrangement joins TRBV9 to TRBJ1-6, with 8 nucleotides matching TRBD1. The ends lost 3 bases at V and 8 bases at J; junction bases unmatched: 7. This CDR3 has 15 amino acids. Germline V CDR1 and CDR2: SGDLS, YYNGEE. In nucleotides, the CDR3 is TGTGCCAGCAGCGCAAACAGGGGGACCGATTCACCCCTCCACTTT. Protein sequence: CASSANRGTDSPLHF. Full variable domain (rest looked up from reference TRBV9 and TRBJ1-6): DSGVTQTPKHLITATGQRVTLRCSPRSGDLSVYWYQQSLDQGLQFLIQYYNGEERAKGNILERFSAQQFPDLHSELNLSSLELGDSALYFCASSANRGTDSPLHFGNGTRLTVT.

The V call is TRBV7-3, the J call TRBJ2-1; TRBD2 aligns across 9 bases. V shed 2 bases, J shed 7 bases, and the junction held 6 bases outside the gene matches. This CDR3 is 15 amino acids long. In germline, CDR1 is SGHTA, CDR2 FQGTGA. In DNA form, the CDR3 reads TGTGCCAGCAGCTTACAGACGGGACTAGCAAATGAGCAGTTCTTC. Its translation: CASSLQTGLANEQFF.